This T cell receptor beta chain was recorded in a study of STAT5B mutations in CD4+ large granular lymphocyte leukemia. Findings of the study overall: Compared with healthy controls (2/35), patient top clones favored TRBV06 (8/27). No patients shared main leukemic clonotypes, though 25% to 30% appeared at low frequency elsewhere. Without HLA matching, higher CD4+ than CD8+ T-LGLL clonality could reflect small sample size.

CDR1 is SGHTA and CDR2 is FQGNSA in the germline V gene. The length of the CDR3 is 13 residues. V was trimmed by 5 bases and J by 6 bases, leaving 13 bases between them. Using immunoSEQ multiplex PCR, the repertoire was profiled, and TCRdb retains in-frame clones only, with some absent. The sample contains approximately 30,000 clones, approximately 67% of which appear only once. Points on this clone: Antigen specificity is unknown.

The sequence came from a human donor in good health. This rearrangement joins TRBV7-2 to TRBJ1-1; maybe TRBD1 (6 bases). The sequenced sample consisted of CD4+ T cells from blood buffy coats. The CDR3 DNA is TGTGCCAGCAGCCTCTCACAGGGCGCTGAAGCTTTCTTT. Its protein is CASSLSQGAEAFF.